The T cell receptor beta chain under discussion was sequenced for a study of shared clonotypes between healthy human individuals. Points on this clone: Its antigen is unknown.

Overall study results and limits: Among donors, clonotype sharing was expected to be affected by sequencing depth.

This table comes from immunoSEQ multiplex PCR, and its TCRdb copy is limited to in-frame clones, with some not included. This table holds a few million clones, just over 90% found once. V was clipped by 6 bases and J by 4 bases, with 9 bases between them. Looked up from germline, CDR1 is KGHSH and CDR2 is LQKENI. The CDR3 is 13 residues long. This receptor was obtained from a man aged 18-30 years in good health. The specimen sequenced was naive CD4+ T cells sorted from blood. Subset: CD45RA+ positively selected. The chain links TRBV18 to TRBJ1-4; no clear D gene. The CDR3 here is CASSLGINEKLFF. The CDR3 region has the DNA TGTGCCAGCTCCCTTGGGATTAATGAAAAACTGTTTTTT.